The 26 T cell receptor beta chains below were found in one sample sequenced in a study of PD-1 blockade in mismatch repair-deficient tumors. The assay was immunoSEQ multiplex PCR, and TCRdb's table has in-frame clones only and misses some. This sample has 100,000 or so clones, with approximately 80% found just once. The sequencing used peripheral blood, collected about 36 weeks after starting pembrolizumab. The receptor set was obtained from an adult with mismatch repair-deficient cancer.

The chain links TRBV7-2 to TRBJ2-7, with no clear D. Germline V gene lookup returns CDR1 SGHTA and CDR2 FQGNSA. CDR3 length: 13 amino acids. Trimming removed 0 bases from V and 7 bases from J, with 10 bases in between. The CDR3, as DNA: TGTGCCAGCAGCTTAGCGCTCTTGGGTGAGCAGTACTTC. Translating it yields CASSLALLGEQYF.

There are a few counts of this clone. The chain joins TRBV18 to TRBJ2-1; weak D call: TRBD1 (5 bases). Germline V gives CDR1 KGHSH, CDR2 LQKENI. Deletions cut 2 bases from V and 8 bases from J, with 13 bases between. The CDR3 extends over 14 amino acids. The DNA of the CDR3 is TGTGCCAGCTCACCAGGAAGGGGATGGGATGAGCAGTTCTTC. This codes for CASSPGRGWDEQFF.

The chain carries TRBV4-1 and TRBJ2-2; TRBD2 matches 8 bases. V lost 5 bases, J lost 7 bases, and 9 bases stayed unmatched. The CDR3 runs to 15 residues. Per the germline V gene, CDR1 is MGHRA and CDR2 is YSYEKL. CDR3 sequence reads: CASSSERLAGGELFF. CDR3 in DNA: TGCGCCAGCAGCTCCGAGAGGCTAGCGGGCGGGGAGCTGTTTTTT.

The chain uses TRBV11-3 and TRBJ2-1; D tentatively fits TRBD1 or TRBD2 (6 bases each). Germline V gene lookup returns CDR1 SGHNT and CDR2 YENEEA. This CDR3 has 15 amino acids. Trimming left V 3 bases short and J 3 bases short, with 12 bases between. CDR3 in amino acids: CASSFGGTHYNEQFF. CDR3 bases: TGTGCCAGCAGCTTCGGCGGGACACACTACAATGAGCAGTTCTTC.

This chain connects TRBV7-8 to TRBJ2-2; weak D call: TRBD2 (5 bases). Trimming stripped 7 bases from V and 4 bases from J, with 16 bases between. Germline-derived CDR1 and CDR2 are SGHVS and FQNEAQ. The CDR3 has 15 amino acids. CDR3 DNA sequence: TGTGCCAGCAACCCGTGGCTAGCTGGCACCGGGGAGCTGTTTTTT. This gives the protein CASNPWLAGTGELFF.

This chain links TRBV5-8 with TRBJ2-1; 9 bases fit TRBD2. In germline, CDR1 is SGHTS, CDR2 YDEGEE. The CDR3 consists of 20 residues. V was pared by 4 bases and J by 4 bases, with 21 bases of the junction left unmatched. Here the CDR3 reads CASSAGAYALSGSSYNEQFF. The CDR3 nucleotides read TGTGCCAGCAGCGCGGGGGCGTATGCCCTTAGCGGGAGTAGTTACAATGAGCAGTTCTTC.

Points on this clone: The junction shows a germline mismatch at one end, possibly a read error. This chain connects TRBV14 to TRBJ1-2, with 7 positions matching TRBD1. CDR1 and CDR2 (germline): SGHDN, FVKESK. The CDR3 has 16 amino acids. The CDR3 loop is CASSSHSFWTGTASIF. The CDR3 bases are TGTGCCAGCAGTAGCCACAGCTTTTGGACCGGGACAGCGTCGATCTTC.

The chain has TRBV5-1 and TRBJ2-2; TRBD2 is a possible D gene (6 bases). The germline gives CDR1 SGHRS, CDR2 YFSETQ. Trimming shortened V by 4 bases and J by 6 bases, and 10 bases separated the two germline ends. This CDR3 spans 13 amino acids. The chain's CDR3 is CASSPREAGELFF. CDR3 DNA sequence: TGCGCCAGCAGCCCCAGGGAGGCCGGGGAGCTGTTTTTT.

Of note for this clone: At one of its ends the junction is not consistent with the germline gene, which may arise from a read error. The chain links TRBV7-7 to TRBJ2-5; no firm D call. Germline V lookup: CDR1 SSHAT, CDR2 FNYEAQ (reference sequence). The CDR3 sequence is 14 residues long. CDR3 in amino acids: CASSPTPFQETQYF. DNA for the CDR3: TGTGCTAGCAGCCCAACTCCCTTCCAAGAGACCCAGTACTTC.

The chain carries TRBV6-5 and TRBJ2-7, with D possibly matching TRBD2 (5 bases). The CDR3 contains 14 residues. Germline lookup yields CDR1 MNHEY and CDR2 SVGAGI. V lost 4 bases, J lost 0 bases, and 10 bases lay in between. The CDR3 spells CASSFRDSSYEQYF. DNA for the CDR3: TGTGCCAGCAGTTTCCGGGATTCCTCCTACGAGCAGTACTTC.

This clone was seen a single time. The V and J genes are TRBV7-3 and TRBJ2-3; 10 nucleotides line up with TRBD2. With V trimmed by 4 bases and J by 2 bases, 15 bases remained unmatched. The CDR3 sequence is 19 residues long. Germline CDR1 is SGHTA and CDR2 is FQGTGA. CDR3 residues: CASSSELAGPMGVTDTQYF. As DNA, the CDR3 is TGTGCCAGCAGCTCTGAACTAGCGGGACCCATGGGGGTCACAGATACGCAGTATTTT.

This clone was seen a handful of times. The chain is built from TRBV4-3 and TRBJ2-1, with TRBD2 matching over 12 bases. This CDR3 is 14 amino acids long. Per germline, CDR1 LGHNA and CDR2 YSLEER. Trimming at V came to 0 bases and at J to 14 bases, leaving 5 bases not matched to a gene. Written as DNA, the CDR3 is TGCGCCAGCAGCCAAGATCAGACTAGCGGGAGTAAGTTCTTC. Encoded protein: CASSQDQTSGSKFF.

V usage is TRBV6-5 and J usage is TRBJ2-4, with D tentatively TRBD1 (5 bases). Germline V lookup: CDR1 MNHEY, CDR2 SVGAGI. This CDR3 is built from 15 residues. Between the trimmed V and J ends, which lost 0 bases and 0 bases, there was a span of 6 bases. This CDR3 reads CASSYSGLAKNIQYF. CDR3 coding DNA: TGTGCCAGCAGTTACTCGGGGCTAGCCAAAAACATTCAGTACTTC.

The CDR3 reads CASFFKRETPDTQYF. DNA for the CDR3: TGCGCCAGCTTTTTTAAGCGGGAGACCCCAGATACGCAGTATTTT. The chain couples TRBV10-2 to TRBJ2-3; 8 bases align to TRBD2. The CDR3 has 15 residues. J lost 4 bases, V lost 8 bases, and 11 bases had no gene match. Germline CDR1 reads WSHSY; CDR2 reads SAAADI.

CDR3 amino acids: CASSQGTSGSTDTQYF. In DNA, the CDR3 is TGCGCCAGCAGCCAGGGGACTAGCGGGAGCACAGATACGCAGTATTTT. The chain employs TRBV4-3 and TRBJ2-3, with TRBD2 matching over 12 bases. V trimming: 3 bases; J trimming: 0 bases; junction bases outside the gene matches: 1. CDR3 size: 16 residues. Germline V CDR1 and CDR2: LGHNA, YSLEER.

This clone was detected once. The chain has TRBV5-1 and TRBJ2-5; 8 nucleotides align to TRBD2. The trim removed 8 bases at V and 2 bases at J, leaving 8 bases unmatched. The CDR3 runs 14 residues. The germline V gene encodes CDR1 SGHRS and CDR2 YFSETQ. DNA of the CDR3: TGCGCCAGTAGAGCGGGAGCTGGTCAAGAGACCCAGTACTTC. Encoded protein: CASRAGAGQETQYF.

This chain connects TRBV10-3 to TRBJ1-2; a possible D gene is TRBD1 (6 bases). The V gene's germline CDR1 is ENHRY and CDR2 SYGVKD. The CDR3 is 13 amino acids. Between the trimmed V and J ends, which lost 6 bases and 5 bases, there was a span of 13 bases. In DNA, the CDR3 is TGTGCCATCAGGCCAGGGGATGAATATGGCTACACCTTC. Translation: CAIRPGDEYGYTF.

The rearrangement joins TRBV14 to TRBJ2-7; no firm D call. V lost 4 bases and J 0 bases, leaving 4 bases between the germline ends. This CDR3 has 12 amino acids. Looked up from germline, CDR1 is SGHDN and CDR2 is FVKESK. The chain's CDR3 is CASSRVSYEQYF. In DNA, the CDR3 is TGTGCCAGCAGCCGAGTCTCCTACGAGCAGTACTTC. Complete variable domain (other parts from reference TRBV14 and TRBJ2-7): EAGVTQFPSHSVIEKGQTVTLRCDPISGHDNLYWYRRVMGKEIKFLLHFVKESKQDESGMPNNRFLAERTGGTYSTLKVQPAELEDSGVYFCASSRVSYEQYFGPGTRLTVT.

The CDR3 loop is CASSLGTVNEKLFF. The CDR3 DNA reads as TGTGCCAGCAGCTTGGGGACAGTGAATGAAAAACTGTTTTTT. The chain employs TRBV11-3 and TRBJ1-4, with 7 bases that match TRBD1. V trimming: 3 bases; J trimming: 5 bases; junction bases outside the gene matches: 3. Germline assignment: CDR1 SGHNT and CDR2 YENEEA. CDR3 length: 14 amino acids.

J is TRBJ1-2 and V is TRBV4-2, with 7 bases aligning to TRBD1. This CDR3 comprises 13 residues. The ends lost 3 bases at V and 8 bases at J; junction bases unmatched: 6. Germline lookup yields CDR1 LGHNA and CDR2 YNFKEQ. The CDR3 loop is CASSQTGTKGYTF. CDR3 in DNA: TGTGCCAGCAGCCAGACAGGGACCAAAGGCTACACCTTC.

This clone was seen more than once but under ten times. The V and J genes are TRBV11-2 and TRBJ2-3, with D possibly matching TRBD2 (6 bases). This CDR3 comprises 15 residues. CDR1 and CDR2 from the germline V gene are SGHAT and FQNNGV. V dropped 0 bases and J dropped 0 bases, with 7 bases sitting between them. CDR3 bases: TGTGCCAGCAGCTTAGATGGGACTAGCACAGATACGCAGTATTTT. The encoded protein is CASSLDGTSTDTQYF.

This clone was seen a few times. The gene calls are TRBV7-3 and TRBJ2-1, with D perhaps TRBD1 or TRBD2 (5 bases each). This CDR3 is built from 12 residues. Germline V gene sequence: CDR1 SGHTA, CDR2 FQGTGA. The V end was cut by 6 bases, the J end by 8 bases, with 11 bases between. The DNA for the CDR3 is TGTGCCAGCAGTTACTTGGGGGATGAGCAGTTCTTC. It yields the protein CASSYLGDEQFF.

This clone was picked up many times. The rearrangement uses TRBV10-1 and TRBJ2-6; TRBD2 aligns across 7 bases. Germline values: CDR1 WNHNN, CDR2 SYGVQD (reference sequence). The CDR3 sequence is 17 residues long. Germline trimming cut 3 bases from V and 0 bases from J; bases unmatched to any gene: 5. The CDR3, as DNA: TGCGCCAGCAGTGATCACGGGAGGCTCTCTGGGGCCAACGTCCTGACTTTC. This encodes CASSDHGRLSGANVLTF.

This chain uses TRBV30 with TRBJ2-5; no clear D. The CDR3 extends over 13 amino acids. Trimming shortened V by 3 bases and J by 5 bases, and 13 bases separated the two germline ends. Germline-derived CDR1 and CDR2 are GTSNPN and SVGIG (reference sequence). The CDR3 loop is CAWRAMSRETQYF. CDR3 DNA: TGTGCCTGGAGGGCCATGAGTCGGGAGACCCAGTACTTC.

The chain is built from TRBV6-5 and TRBJ1-1; 8 positions agree with TRBD1. There are 14 residues in the CDR3. Trimming at V came to 6 bases and at J to 1 base, leaving 4 bases not matched to a gene. The V gene's germline CDR1 is MNHEY and CDR2 SVGAGI. The CDR3 reads CASSSQGGNTEAFF. The CDR3 nucleotides read TGTGCCAGCAGCTCACAGGGGGGGAACACTGAAGCTTTCTTT.

The chain uses TRBV21-1 and TRBJ1-1. TRBV21-1 is a documented pseudogene. The CDR3 runs to 15 residues. CDR3 residues: CASSEETNPVTEAFF. In DNA form, the CDR3 reads TGTGCCAGCAGCGAAGAGACTAATCCGGTCACTGAAGCTTTCTTT.